Sequencing of this TCR beta chain was carried out in a study of blood T cells in healthy people across ages. A J-beta primer mix and a sample-barcoded 5' primer were used in a second PCR of roughly 7 to 12 cycles. Every cDNA was tagged by a template-switch adaptor with 12 random nucleotides. TCRdb reprocessed the 5' RACE reads with MiXCR, giving one entry per CDR3 protein. The table records some 670,000 distinct CDR3 sequences, over 40% of them present only once. The CDR3 is 15 residues long. The germline V gene encodes CDR1 LGHNA and CDR2 YNFKEQ. With V trimmed by 3 bases and J by 5 bases, 5 bases remained unmatched.

The V call is TRBV4-2, the J call TRBJ2-1, with 9 bases matching TRBD2. The source of this sequence is a woman of 80 years or more in good health. Sample: blood. The CDR3 DNA sequence: TGTGCCAGCAGCCAGGCGGGAGGGCCCGACAATGAGCAGTTCTTC. Protein product: CASSQAGGPDNEQFF.